This note documents a single T cell receptor beta chain sequence. This entry is derived from a study of control samples from healthy donors and cancer patients. Germline lookup yields CDR1 LGHNA and CDR2 YSLEER. V dropped 0 bases and J dropped 0 bases, with 8 bases sitting between them. This CDR3 contains 15 residues. The data were produced by immunoSEQ multiplex PCR, yet TCRdb's version contains in-frame clones alone and is incomplete. The sample yields about 410,000 clones, over 75% seen once. This clonotype was sampled from a man aged 35-49 years with head and neck cancer. Sample: PBMCs. The chain has TRBV4-3 and TRBJ1-2; D gene uncertain. The CDR3 coding sequence is TGCGCCAGCAGCCAAGATACGGATTCTAACTATGGCTACACCTTC. Protein product: CASSQDTDSNYGYTF.